The entry below describes one T cell receptor beta chain. Deletions cut 4 bases from V and 0 bases from J, with 16 bases between. The CDR3 contains 15 residues. CDR1 and CDR2 from the germline V gene are SQVTM and ANQGSEA. The entry originates in a study of shared clonotypes between healthy human individuals. Naive CD8 cells were CD45RO-negative, positively selected for CCR7, excluding terminally differentiated effector memory CD45RA+ cells. Generated by immunoSEQ multiplex PCR, the TCRdb table keeps only in-frame clones and is missing some. The table includes 800,000 to 950,000 clones, about 96% detected once.

The sequenced sample was naive CD8+ T cells sorted from blood. The V gene is TRBV29-1, the J gene TRBJ2-7, with D tentatively TRBD2 (5 bases). The source is a young man in good health. CDR3 sequence reads: CSVVSASIPSYEQYF. CDR3 DNA: TGCAGCGTTGTTAGCGCATCAATCCCCTCCTACGAGCAGTACTTC.